Listed here are 17 T cell receptor beta chains from one sample, sequenced in a study of blood T cell repertoires in COVID-19. TCRdb keeps only in-frame clones here, not all; method: immunoSEQ multiplex PCR. The sample consists of 250,000 to 300,000 clones, approximately 80% of them appearing once. Sequencing was done on a sample of PBMCs or T cells enriched from blood (not recorded which). These receptors were collected from a middle-aged man who had been exposed to COVID-19.

The CDR3 DNA sequence: TGTGCCAGCAGTTTTACTACAGATACGCAGTATTTT. Translating it yields CASSFTTDTQYF. The genes are TRBV6-2 or TRBV6-3 and TRBJ2-3; D uncertain. Trimming pared 4 bases from V and 3 bases from J, leaving 5 bases between. CDR3 length: 12 amino acids. CDR1 MNHEY and CDR2 SVGEGT come from the germline V gene.

The chain's CDR3 is CASSQTGQRSQQFF. CDR3 bases: TGTGCCAGCAGTCAAACAGGGCAGCGGAGTCAGCAGTTCTTC. This chain joins TRBV6-5 and TRBJ2-1, with D perhaps matching TRBD1 (6 bases). Germline V gene sequence: CDR1 MNHEY, CDR2 SVGAGI. The CDR3 sequence is 14 residues long. Trimming removed 5 bases at V and 11 bases at J, with 19 bases between.

This chain joins TRBV5-1 and TRBJ2-4; 10 bases match TRBD2. J gave up 5 bases and V 1 base, and 6 bases lay outside the gene matches. There are 16 residues in the CDR3. CDR1 is SGHRS, CDR2 YFSETQ, per germline. The CDR3 is CASSLTSGRGENIQYF. CDR3 DNA: TGCGCCAGCAGCTTGACGAGCGGGAGGGGGGAAAACATTCAGTACTTC. The full variable domain, completed using reference TRBV5-1 and TRBJ2-4, is KAGVTQTPRYLIKTRGQQVTLSCSPISGHRSVSWYQQTPGQGLQFLFEYFSETQRNKGNFPGRFSGRQFSNSRSEMNVSTLELGDSALYLCASSLTSGRGENIQYFGAGTRLSVL.

The chain couples TRBV4-1 to TRBJ1-1; no definite D call. CDR1 and CDR2 (germline): MGHRA, YSYEKL. The CDR3 covers 15 residues. Trimming took off 6 bases at V and 4 bases at J, with 18 bases between the two ends. The CDR3 loop reads CASSPRAGVPTEAFF. The DNA for the CDR3 is TGCGCCAGCAGTCCCCGCGCTGGAGTCCCCACTGAAGCTTTCTTT.

The genes are TRBV9 and TRBJ2-1; 7 bases are a match to TRBD2. Per the germline V gene, CDR1 is SGDLS and CDR2 is YYNGEE. The CDR3 length is 20 residues. V was clipped by 4 bases and J by 3 bases; unmatched bases: 22. The CDR3 DNA follows: TGTGCCAGCAGCACCGGATTGCCGGGTCGGGGCGGGAGTTACTACAATGAGCAGTTCTTC. It translates to CASSTGLPGRGGSYYNEQFF. Drawing the rest from reference TRBV9 and TRBJ2-1, the complete variable domain is DSGVTQTPKHLITATGQRVTLRCSPRSGDLSVYWYQQSLDQGLQFLIQYYNGEERAKGNILERFSAQQFPDLHSELNLSSLELGDSALYFCASSTGLPGRGGSYYNEQFFGPGTRLTVL.

The rearrangement uses TRBV5-6 and TRBJ2-1; D possibly corresponds to TRBD2 (5 bases). This CDR3 comprises 14 residues. Germline V gene sequence: CDR1 SGHDT, CDR2 YYEEEE. V lost 2 bases and J lost 5, with 11 bases in between. The CDR3 DNA follows: TGTGCCAGCAGCTTAGTGCTAGCCAACAATGAGCAGTTCTTC. Encoded protein: CASSLVLANNEQFF. Full variable domain (rest looked up from reference TRBV5-6 and TRBJ2-1): DAGVTQSPTHLIKTRGQQVTLRCSPKSGHDTVSWYQQALGQGPQFIFQYYEEEERQRGNFPDRFSGHQFPNYSSELNVNALLLGDSALYLCASSLVLANNEQFFGPGTRLTVL.

J is TRBJ2-7 and V is TRBV28; D ambiguous. Trimming shortened V by 3 bases and J by 4 bases, and 4 bases separated the two germline ends. Looked up from germline, CDR1 is MDHEN and CDR2 is SYDVKM. CDR3 length: 11 residues. CDR3 bases: TGTGCCAGCAGTTTTTCGTACGAGCAGTACTTC. As protein: CASSFSYEQYF.

The sample holds a few counts of this clone. The V call is TRBV4-1, the J call TRBJ2-1; TRBD2 matches 11 bases. This CDR3 has 15 amino acids. V trimming: 0 bases; J trimming: 9 bases; junction bases outside the gene matches: 4. CDR1 MGHRA and CDR2 YSYEKL come from the germline V gene. The CDR3 protein is CASSQDPTSGIEQFF. In DNA form, the CDR3 reads TGCGCCAGCAGCCAAGACCCGACTAGCGGGATTGAGCAGTTCTTC.

The V and J genes are TRBV6-5 and TRBJ2-7; D is unclear. The germline V gene has CDR1 MNHEY and CDR2 SVGAGI. The CDR3 runs 12 residues. Trimming cost V 6 bases and J 3 bases, with 9 bases left between them. CDR3 amino acids: CASSIPGYEQYF. The CDR3 nucleotides read TGTGCCAGCAGCATACCGGGCTACGAGCAGTACTTC.

The chain recombines TRBV4-2 with TRBJ1-5, with TRBD1 matching 7 bases. Germline loops: CDR1 LGHNA, CDR2 YNFKEQ. Germline trimming cut 0 bases from V and 5 bases from J; bases unmatched to any gene: 4. This CDR3 has 15 residues. CDR3 sequence reads: CASSQEGQAHQPQHF. DNA of the CDR3: TGTGCCAGCAGCCAAGAAGGACAGGCGCATCAGCCCCAGCATTTT.

The V call is TRBV7-9, the J call TRBJ1-2, with D tentatively TRBD1 (5 bases). V shed 5 bases and J shed 5 bases, with 9 bases lying between them. The CDR3 totals 12 residues. Germline V CDR1 and CDR2: SEHNR, FQNEAQ (reference sequence). CDR3 bases: TGTGCCAGCAGCGTAGACAGTTATGGCTACACCTTC. Protein product: CASSVDSYGYTF.

The chain recombines TRBV25-1 with TRBJ2-1; no reliable D call. V was shortened by 7 bases and J by 0 bases, with 19 bases between the two germline ends. The CDR3 is 17 amino acids. Germline CDR1 is MGHDK and CDR2 is SYGVNS. The CDR3 DNA follows: TGTGCCAGCACTCTCGGAAGTGGTCGGAGCTCCTACAATGAGCAGTTCTTC. Its protein product is CASTLGSGRSSYNEQFF.

The chain links TRBV18 to TRBJ1-4; unclear D gene. CDR1 is KGHSH, CDR2 LQKENI, per germline. The CDR3 spans 17 residues. V lost 2 bases to trimming and J lost 2 bases, with 15 bases between them. The CDR3 loop reads CASSPRKGGFTNEKLFF. CDR3 nucleotide sequence: TGTGCCAGCTCACCAAGGAAGGGAGGTTTTACTAATGAAAAACTGTTTTTT.

This chain links TRBV11-3 with TRBJ2-2; TRBD2 matches at 7 bases. Germline loops: CDR1 SGHNT, CDR2 YENEEA. CDR3 length: 15 residues. V was pared by 3 bases and J by 6 bases, with 7 bases of the junction left unmatched. The CDR3 is CASSLRAGVAGELFF. In nucleotides, the CDR3 is TGTGCCAGCAGCTTGAGGGCGGGAGTGGCCGGGGAGCTGTTTTTT.

The chain couples TRBV12-3 or TRBV12-4 to TRBJ1-2; the D gene is possibly TRBD1 (5 bases). The CDR3 contains 13 residues. V was cut by 2 bases and J by 4 bases, with 8 bases left in between. The CDR3 DNA follows: TGTGCCAGCAGTTTAAGGACACGCTATGGCTACACCTTC. Its translation is CASSLRTRYGYTF.

On this clone: A junction boundary mismatches the germline segment, possibly from a read error. The rearrangement uses TRBV7-3 and TRBJ2-1; TRBD2 might be the D (6 bases). Germline CDR1 and CDR2: SGHTA and FQGTGA. The CDR3 runs 12 residues. In DNA, the CDR3 is TGTGCCAGCAGCCCCGGAGGGGAGGTGCGGATCTTC. Protein sequence: CASSPGGEVRIF.

The chain recombines TRBV9 with TRBJ1-5; 8 bases line up with TRBD1. J gave up 5 bases and V 3 bases, and 10 bases lay outside the gene matches. Germline V gives CDR1 SGDLS, CDR2 YYNGEE. The CDR3 extends over 16 amino acids. The chain's CDR3 is CASSETTGGPDQPQHF. The CDR3 DNA is TGTGCCAGCAGCGAAACCACAGGGGGGCCGGATCAGCCCCAGCATTTT. The variable domain in full, completed from reference TRBV9 and TRBJ1-5, reads DSGVTQTPKHLITATGQRVTLRCSPRSGDLSVYWYQQSLDQGLQFLIQYYNGEERAKGNILERFSAQQFPDLHSELNLSSLELGDSALYFCASSETTGGPDQPQHFGDGTRLSIL.